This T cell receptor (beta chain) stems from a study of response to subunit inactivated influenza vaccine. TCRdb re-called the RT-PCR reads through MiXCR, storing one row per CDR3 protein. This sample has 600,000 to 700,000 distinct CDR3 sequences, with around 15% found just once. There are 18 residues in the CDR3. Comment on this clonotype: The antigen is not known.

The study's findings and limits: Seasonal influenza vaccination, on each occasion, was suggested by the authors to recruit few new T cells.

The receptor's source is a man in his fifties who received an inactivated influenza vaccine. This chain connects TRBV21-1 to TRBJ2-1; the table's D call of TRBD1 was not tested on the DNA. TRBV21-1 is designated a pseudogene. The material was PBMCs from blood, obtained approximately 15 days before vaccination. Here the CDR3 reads CASSTENPRDRRSNEQFF. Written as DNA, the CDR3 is TGTGCCAGCAGCACAGAAAACCCTCGGGACAGGCGGAGCAATGAGCAGTTCTTC.